Shown below are 24 T cell receptor beta chains from a single sample sequenced in a study of T cell repertoires in cytomegalovirus infection (dated by TCRdb to the late 2010s). These receptors' targets are unknown. This specimen's treatment or condition label, interpreted: in vitro stimulation with specific CMV peptide epitopes to enrich CMV-specific T cells. TCRdb records Illumina HiSeq 1500 as the sequencer. TCRdb passed the public sequencing reads through fastp at Q25 and MiXCR, retaining productive beta sequences. Identical CDR3 protein sequences are pooled into one entry, listed with their most common genes and DNA. Across this sample there are about 830,000 distinct CDR3 sequences, with 30% to 35% seen only once. The ten largest make up around 12% of the sample. The input for sequencing was cultured CD8+ T cells from PBMCs, taken from culture after CMV antigen stimulation. All receptors come from a human donor in good health (CMV status not recorded). Some clones in this sample may be carry-over from other donors' samples.

About this clonotype itself: One junction end does not reproduce the germline sequence, and a read error may be involved. The CDR3 spells CANSEFGELFF. CDR3 nucleotide sequence: TGTGCCAACAGTGAATTCGGGGAGCTGTTTTTT. The gene calls are TRBV6-1 and TRBJ2-2, with D unclear. CDR3 length: 11 residues. Germline V gene lookup returns CDR1 MNHNS and CDR2 SASEGT.

This chain joins TRBV12-3 or TRBV12-4 and TRBJ2-3; no clear D gene. Trimming pared 3 bases from V and 4 bases from J, leaving 5 bases between. The CDR3 contains 12 residues. The CDR3 spells CASSFRPDTQYF. CDR3 nucleotides: TGTGCCAGCAGTTTTCGACCAGATACGCAGTATTTT.

There are a few counts of this clonotype. V is TRBV7-2 and J is TRBJ2-1; TRBD1 aligns across 9 bases. The CDR3 runs to 16 residues. CDR1 SGHTA and CDR2 FQGNSA come from the germline V gene. V dropped 4 bases and J dropped 7; count of bases not matched to a gene: 11. CDR3 residues: CASSSDRGGIGNEQFF. The CDR3 DNA follows: TGTGCCAGCAGCTCAGACAGGGGGGGAATCGGGAATGAGCAGTTCTTC.

The chain joins TRBV6-6 to TRBJ2-1, with a possible D match to TRBD2 (6 bases). Germline V gene sequence: CDR1 MNHNY, CDR2 SVGAGI (reference sequence). Deletions cut 5 bases from V and 5 bases from J, with 13 bases between. The CDR3 totals 14 residues. CDR3 DNA sequence: TGTGCCAGCAGTGGAGGGACCAAACACAATGAGCAGTTCTTC. Its translation is CASSGGTKHNEQFF.

CDR3 sequence (DNA): TGCAGCGTTGAAGATCTTAACGCTCCCCGAGGAAACACCATATATTTT. The encoded protein is CSVEDLNAPRGNTIYF. The rearrangement uses TRBV29-1 and TRBJ1-3; D unresolved. CDR3 size: 16 residues. Germline V CDR1 and CDR2: SQVTM, ANQGSEA. Trimming cost V 0 bases and J 4 bases, with 16 bases left between them. The full variable domain, rest sourced from reference TRBV29-1 and TRBJ1-3, is SAVISQKPSRDICQRGTSLTIQCQVDSQVTMMFWYRQQPGQSLTLIATANQGSEATYESGFVIDKFPISRPNLTFSTLTVSNMSPEDSSIYLCSVEDLNAPRGNTIYFGEGSWLTVV.

The genes are TRBV12-3 or TRBV12-4 and TRBJ1-2; D may be TRBD1 (5 bases). The ends were cut back, 10 bases at V and 2 bases at J, with 14 bases in the middle. This CDR3 spans 13 amino acids. CDR3 nucleotide sequence: TGTGCCATCCTCCCGACAGAAAACTATGGCTACACCTTC. As protein: CAILPTENYGYTF.

The V gene is TRBV7-9, the J gene TRBJ2-2; TRBD1 agrees at 9 bases. CDR1 SEHNR and CDR2 FQNEAQ come from the germline V gene (reference sequence). CDR3 length: 16 residues. J lost 4 bases, V lost 4 bases, and 7 bases had no gene match. The CDR3 sequence is CASSSGGQGATGELFF. The DNA for the CDR3 is TGTGCCAGCAGCTCGGGGGGACAGGGCGCCACCGGGGAGCTGTTTTTT. Full variable domain (missing parts from reference TRBV7-9 and TRBJ2-2): DTGVSQNPRHKITKRGQNVTFRCDPISEHNRLYWYRQTLGQGPEFLTYFQNEAQLEKSRLLSDRFSAERPKGSFSTLEIQRTEQGDSAMYLCASSSGGQGATGELFFGEGSRLTVL.

Of note for this clonotype: This could be a read error, since a much larger clone is one nucleotide away. The chain carries TRBV7-2 and TRBJ2-5; D unresolved. There are 14 residues in the CDR3. Germline lookup yields CDR1 SGHTA and CDR2 FQGNSA. The CDR3 DNA reads as TGTGCCAACAGCAACGAGGCATTTCAAGAGACCCAGTACTTC. It codes for CANSNEAFQETQYF.

The genes are TRBV4-2 and TRBJ1-2, with D perhaps TRBD1 (5 bases). The CDR3 is 14 residues long. The V end was cut by 1 base, the J end by 2 bases, with 8 bases between. Germline V gene lookup returns CDR1 LGHNA and CDR2 YNFKEQ. The CDR3 region has the DNA TGTGCCAGCAGCCAAGGACAGCTGAACTATGGCTACACCTTC. This translates into CASSQGQLNYGYTF.

This clonotype showed up just once. The V gene is TRBV29-1, the J gene TRBJ1-2; TRBD1 is a possible D gene (5 bases). The CDR3 is 12 residues long. Per the germline V gene, CDR1 is SQVTM and CDR2 is ANQGSEA. V was cut by 1 base and J by 8 bases, with 11 bases left in between. The DNA of the CDR3 is TGCAGCGTTGAAGGGGGACTTTACGGCTACACCTTC. Its protein product is CSVEGGLYGYTF.

This clonotype has only a few counts. The CDR3 sequence is CASNPERDFYNEQFF. The CDR3 coding sequence is TGTGCCAGCAACCCTGAAAGGGACTTCTACAATGAGCAGTTCTTC. This chain uses TRBV7-9 with TRBJ2-1, with D possibly being TRBD2 (6 bases). V gave up 7 bases and J gave up 3 bases, with 16 bases separating them. The CDR3 contains 15 residues. Germline lookup yields CDR1 SEHNR and CDR2 FQNEAQ (reference sequence).

This clonotype was detected a few times. Relative to the germline gene, one junction end is altered; a read error may explain this. This chain connects TRBV12-3 or TRBV12-4 to TRBJ1-1; 9 bases agree with TRBD1. The CDR3 runs 12 residues. The CDR3 nucleotides are TGTGCCAGCAGTGGGCCGGGACAGGGCACATGGTTT. This sequence encodes CASSGPGQGTWF.

The rearrangement links TRBV15 to TRBJ2-7, with D perhaps given as TRBD1 or TRBD2 (5 bases each). The CDR3 contains 12 residues. V was clipped by 1 base and J by 6 bases, with 7 bases between them. CDR1 is LNHNV, CDR2 YYDKDF, per germline (reference sequence). This chain's CDR3 is CATSRVGGEQYF. The DNA of the CDR3 is TGTGCCACCAGCAGAGTTGGGGGCGAGCAGTACTTC.

This clonotype has a count of ten or more. CDR3 protein: CASSTGLVTDTQYF. In nucleotides, the CDR3 is TGTGCCAGCAGCACTGGACTAGTCACAGATACGCAGTATTTT. V is TRBV7-8 and J is TRBJ2-3; 7 bases map to TRBD2. This CDR3 contains 14 residues. The V gene end was trimmed by 5 bases and the J gene end by 2 bases; junction bases not matched to a gene: 4. Germline CDR1 and CDR2: SGHVS and FQNEAQ.

The chain employs TRBV5-1 and TRBJ2-7; possible D gene TRBD1, 6 bases. The germline CDR1 and CDR2 sequences are SGHRS and YFSETQ. The CDR3 spans 15 residues. Trimming shortened V by 2 bases and J by 3 bases, and 15 bases separated the two germline ends. This CDR3 is CASSLERGIRYEQYF. CDR3 coding DNA: TGCGCCAGCAGCTTAGAGAGGGGGATACGCTACGAGCAGTACTTC.

This chain uses TRBV12-5 with TRBJ1-1; no reliable D call. Germline-derived CDR1 and CDR2 are LGHNT and FRNRAP. Trimming removed 7 bases from V and 4 bases from J, with 10 bases in between. The CDR3 length is 12 residues. The CDR3 DNA reads as TGTGCTAGTGCTTGGGAGGGCACTGAAGCTTTCTTT. Translated, it gives CASAWEGTEAFF. The full variable domain, rest sourced from reference TRBV12-5 and TRBJ1-1, is DARVTQTPRHKVTEMGQEVTMRCQPILGHNTVFWYRQTMMQGLELLAYFRNRAPLDDSGMPKDRFSAEMPDATLATLKIQPSEPRDSAVYFCASAWEGTEAFFGQGTRLTVV.

The V gene is TRBV5-4, the J gene TRBJ1-5; 12 bases align to TRBD1. V shed 4 bases, J shed 9 bases, and the junction held 23 bases outside the gene matches. Germline V lookup: CDR1 SGHNT, CDR2 YYREEE (reference sequence). This CDR3 contains 20 residues. In DNA form, the CDR3 reads TGTGCCAGCAGCCCCCTCGTTCGATCCCGGGACAGGGGGCTATGTCGGCCCCAGCATTTT. It is translated as CASSPLVRSRDRGLCRPQHF.

The rearrangement joins TRBV6-2 or TRBV6-3 to TRBJ2-3; 10 nucleotides agree with TRBD2. CDR1 is MNHEY, CDR2 SVGEGT, per germline. V shed 5 bases, J shed 0 bases, and the junction held 5 bases outside the gene matches. This CDR3 comprises 16 residues. The CDR3 here is CASSELAGPSTDTQYF. For the CDR3, the DNA is TGTGCCAGCAGTGAACTAGCGGGGCCTAGCACAGATACGCAGTATTTT.

Many counts were recorded for this clonotype. The chain employs TRBV7-8 and TRBJ2-1; the match to TRBD1 covers 7 bases. Germline V CDR1 and CDR2: SGHVS, FQNEAQ. The trim removed 2 bases at V and 8 bases at J, leaving 15 bases unmatched. The CDR3 totals 17 residues. For the CDR3, the DNA is TGTGCCAGCAGCTTACCGCGACAGGGAAGGATGTACGATGAGCAGTTCTTC. Amino acids: CASSLPRQGRMYDEQFF.

The rearrangement uses TRBV24-1 and TRBJ2-2; D is unresolved. Germline V gives CDR1 KGHDR, CDR2 SFDVKD. The CDR3 is made up of 12 amino acids. V was clipped by 6 bases and J by 5 bases, with 6 bases between them. The CDR3 is CATSRRTGELFF. CDR3 nucleotides: TGTGCCACCAGTCGAAGGACCGGGGAGCTGTTTTTT.

This clonotype was detected only a few times. The chain employs TRBV11-2 and TRBJ2-1; D call uncertain. The CDR3 runs 14 residues. Germline CDR1 reads SGHAT; CDR2 reads FQNNGV. V lost 5 bases and J 4 bases, leaving 12 bases between the germline ends. As DNA, the CDR3 is TGTGCCAGCAGCGTGAGGCCTGGATACAATGAGCAGTTCTTC. This translates into CASSVRPGYNEQFF.

In this sample, this clonotype turned up many times. The rearrangement uses TRBV27 and TRBJ2-3; D perhaps matches TRBD2 (5 bases). The CDR3 covers 15 residues. The germline V and J ends were trimmed by 6 bases and 3 bases, with 16 bases remaining between them. The germline CDR1 and CDR2 sequences are MNHEY and SMNVEV (reference sequence). CDR3 in amino acids: CASSFIGGSTDTQYF. In nucleotides, the CDR3 is TGTGCCAGCAGCTTTATAGGAGGCTCAACAGATACGCAGTATTTT.

The rearrangement links TRBV5-4 to TRBJ2-4, with D perhaps TRBD1 or TRBD2 (5 bases each). Germline loops: CDR1 SGHNT, CDR2 YYREEE (reference sequence). V lost 0 bases and J 1 base, leaving 8 bases between the germline ends. This CDR3 spans 15 amino acids. The CDR3 region has the DNA TGTGCCAGCAGCTTGGGGTGGGACGCCAAAAACATTCAGTACTTC. This gives the protein CASSLGWDAKNIQYF.

This clonotype came up a few times. V is TRBV6-6 and J is TRBJ1-2, with 9 bases matching TRBD1. The CDR3 has 13 residues. Germline V gene data show CDR1 as MNHNY and CDR2 as SVGAGI (reference sequence). Unmatched junction bases numbered 0, after V lost 1 base and J lost 6 bases. Here the CDR3 DNA reads TGTGCCAGCAGTTACTGGGACAGGGATGGCTACACCTTC. Protein: CASSYWDRDGYTF.